A single sample is the source of the 5 T cell receptor beta chains below, sequenced in a study of tumor-infiltrating lymphocytes in localized non-small cell lung cancer. The table came from immunoSEQ multiplex PCR; TCRdb's copy has only in-frame clones and leaves some out. Here the sample spans over 7,500 clones, roughly 70% being singletons. What was sequenced was lung tumor tissue. All receptors derive from a human donor with non-small cell lung cancer.

The V gene is TRBV10-3, the J gene TRBJ2-6, with D possibly TRBD1 on 6 matching bases. CDR3 length: 18 amino acids. Per germline, CDR1 ENHRY and CDR2 SYGVKD. V was cut by 5 bases and J by 0 bases, with 17 bases left in between. In DNA form, the CDR3 reads TGTGCCATCAGTAGAGTGGACAGTGCGAGCTCTGGGGCCAACGTCCTGACTTTC. Amino acid sequence: CAISRVDSASSGANVLTF.

This clone was detected once. This chain uses TRBV6-5 with TRBJ1-3; the D is unclear. V lost 6 bases, J lost 0 bases, and 9 bases lay in between. Germline values: CDR1 MNHEY, CDR2 SVGAGI. This CDR3 region has 14 residues. The CDR3 loop is CASRMGVSGNTIYF. The DNA of the CDR3 is TGTGCCAGCAGGATGGGAGTCTCTGGAAACACCATATATTTT.

Remarks on this clone: Different DNA sequences within this sample yield the same CDR3. V usage is TRBV5-1 and J usage is TRBJ1-1; 7 bases are a match to TRBD1. Per the germline V gene, CDR1 is SGHRS and CDR2 is YFSETQ. V shed 0 bases, J shed 1 base, and the junction held 3 bases outside the gene matches. CDR3 length: 15 amino acids. CDR3: CASSLARDRNTEAFF. CDR3 coding DNA: TGCGCCAGCAGCTTGGCCAGGGACAGGAACACTGAAGCTTTCTTT.

The CDR3 DNA reads as TGCGCCAGCAGCTTGGAGAGGGGCAATGAGCAGTTCTTC. This gives the protein CASSLERGNEQFF. The chain uses TRBV5-1 and TRBJ2-1, with D perhaps being TRBD1 or TRBD2 (5 bases each). Germline CDR1 is SGHRS and CDR2 is YFSETQ. Trimming took 0 bases from V and 6 from J, leaving 7 bases between them. The CDR3 runs 13 residues.

The genes are TRBV7-3 and TRBJ1-1, with 7 positions matching TRBD1. There are 16 residues in the CDR3. J lost 5 bases, V lost 2 bases, and 11 bases had no gene match. CDR1 and CDR2 from the germline V gene are SGHTA and FQGTGA. The CDR3 protein is CASSLVGGGGETEAFF. The DNA for the CDR3 is TGTGCCAGCAGCTTAGTTGGAGGGGGCGGTGAAACTGAAGCTTTCTTT.